What follows describes a single T cell receptor beta chain. Antigen: not known. Nominal health characterized the donors when sampled, though unrecorded immune exposures were likely. Primers: 60 Vbeta forward and 13 Jbeta reverse. Here immunoSEQ multiplex PCR was the method, and the copy in TCRdb shows in-frame clones only, minus some. The table records approximately 100,000 clones, about 68% of them present only once. These data come from a study of cytomegalovirus exposure and HLA in healthy donors. Whole-study context: Earlier, some 180 million T cells were analyzed, and 90 million to 140 million unique TCR beta sequences were found among them.

Findings of the study overall: The productive fraction for most TCR beta V segments was about 87% or about 30% in an earlier analysis.

The sequencing sample was made of PBMCs. This sequence originates from a man aged 30 to 39 in good health and CMV-seropositive.

CDR3 sequence: CASSKGTMSSYEQYF. The DNA of the CDR3 is TGTGCCAGCAGCAAGGGGACAATGAGCTCCTACGAGCAGTACTTC. The chain joins TRBV7-9 to TRBJ2-7, with D maybe TRBD1 (6 bases). The V end was cut by 5 bases, the J end by 0 bases, with 14 bases between. The length of the CDR3 is 15 residues. CDR1 SEHNR and CDR2 FQNEAQ come from the germline V gene (reference sequence).